Listed below are T cell receptor beta chains from one sample, sequenced in a study of cytomegalovirus exposure and HLA in healthy donors. Repertoires were generated with immunoSEQ multiplex PCR, while TCRdb's copy carries only in-frame clones and drops some. The table lists about 170,000 clones, around 86% of them singletons. Sequencing used PBMCs. Receptor source: a male donor in good health and CMV-seronegative. The CDR3 runs from the conserved cysteine through the conserved F or W. The D gene is left open where the match is weak. Clone size is not always given. Where it is, it says once, few, many or a class for expanded clones.

size	V	J	D	CDR3	DNA
NA	TRBV27	TRBJ1-2	NA	CASRYFGTGGHYGYTF	TGTGCCAGCAGATACTTCGGGACTGGAGGACACTATGGCTACACCTTC
NA	TRBV9	TRBJ2-6	TRBD1	CASSNRDRGPPGANVLTF	TGTGCCAGCAGCAACCGGGACAGGGGGCCCCCTGGGGCCAACGTCCTGACTTTC
NA	TRBV11-2	TRBJ2-3	NA	CASSLDRVRGSYTQYF	TGTGCCAGCAGCTTAGATCGAGTCAGGGGATCATATACGCAGTATTTT
few	TRBV6-1	TRBJ2-4	NA	CASSGQSFVAKNIQYF	TGTGCCAGCAGTGGCCAGTCTTTTGTAGCCAAAAACATTCAGTACTTC
once	TRBV11-2	TRBJ1-2	TRBD1	CASSPRDRSDYGYTF	TGTGCCAGCAGCCCCCGGGACAGGTCTGACTATGGCTACACCTTC
few	TRBV9	TRBJ2-5	NA	CASSVGPLRGQETQYF	TGTGCCAGCAGCGTGGGACCGTTGCGGGGCCAAGAGACCCAGTACTTC
NA	TRBV5-1	TRBJ2-1	TRBD2	CASSVIAGGREQFF	TGCGCCAGCAGCGTAATAGCGGGGGGTCGTGAGCAGTTCTTC
NA	TRBV4-1	TRBJ2-1	TRBD2	CASSQVPSGGYNEQFF	TGCGCCAGCAGCCAAGTTCCTAGCGGGGGCTACAATGAGCAGTTCTTC
NA	TRBV29-1	TRBJ2-2	TRBD1	CSVLQDRDSGELFF	TGCAGCGTTCTTCAGGACAGGGATTCCGGGGAGCTGTTTTTT
NA	TRBV25-1	TRBJ1-2	NA	CASSEYETGVNYGYTF	TGTGCCAGCAGTGAATACGAGACAGGCGTTAACTATGGCTACACCTTC
NA	TRBV5-1	TRBJ1-4	NA	CASSPVEGLNEKLFF	TGCGCCAGCAGCCCGGTGGAGGGCCTTAATGAAAAACTGTTTTTT
NA	TRBV6-5	TRBJ2-2	NA	CASTRWAANTGELFF	TGTGCCAGCACCCGATGGGCAGCGAACACCGGGGAGCTGTTTTTT